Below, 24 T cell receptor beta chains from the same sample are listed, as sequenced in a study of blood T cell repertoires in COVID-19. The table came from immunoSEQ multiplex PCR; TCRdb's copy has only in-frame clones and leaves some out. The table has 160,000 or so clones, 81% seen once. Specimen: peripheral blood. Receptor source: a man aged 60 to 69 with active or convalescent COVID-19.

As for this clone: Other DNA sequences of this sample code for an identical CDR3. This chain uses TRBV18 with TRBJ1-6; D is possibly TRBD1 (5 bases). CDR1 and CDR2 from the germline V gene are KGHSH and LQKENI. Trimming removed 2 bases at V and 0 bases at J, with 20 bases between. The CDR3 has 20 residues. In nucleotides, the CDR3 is TGTGCCAGCTCACCAGACAGTAATTTGAACTGGAGCTCCTATAATTCACCCCTCCACTTT. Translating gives CASSPDSNLNWSSYNSPLHF.

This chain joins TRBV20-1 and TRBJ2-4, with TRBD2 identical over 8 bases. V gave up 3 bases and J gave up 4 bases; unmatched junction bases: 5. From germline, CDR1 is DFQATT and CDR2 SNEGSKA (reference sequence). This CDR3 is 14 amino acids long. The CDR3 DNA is TGCAGTGCTAGTGGGGCGGGGGGAAAAAACATTCAGTACTTC. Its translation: CSASGAGGKNIQYF.

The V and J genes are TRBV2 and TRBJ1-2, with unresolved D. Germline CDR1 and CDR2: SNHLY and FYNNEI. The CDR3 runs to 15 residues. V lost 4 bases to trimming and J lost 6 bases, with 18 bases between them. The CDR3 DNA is TGTGCCAGCAGTGTTGGACGGTTACTAGTAGATGGCTACACCTTC. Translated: CASSVGRLLVDGYTF.

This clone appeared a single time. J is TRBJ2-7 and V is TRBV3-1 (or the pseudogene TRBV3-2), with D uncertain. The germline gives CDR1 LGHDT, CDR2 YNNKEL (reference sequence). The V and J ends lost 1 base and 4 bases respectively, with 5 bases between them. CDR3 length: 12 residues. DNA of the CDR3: TGTGCCAGCAGCCAAGTCCCGTACGAGCAGTACTTC. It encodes CASSQVPYEQYF.

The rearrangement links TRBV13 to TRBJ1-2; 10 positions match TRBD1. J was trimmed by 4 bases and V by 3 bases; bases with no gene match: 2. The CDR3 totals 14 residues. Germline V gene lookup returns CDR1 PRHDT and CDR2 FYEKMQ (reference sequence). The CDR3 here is CASSLTGGGYGYTF. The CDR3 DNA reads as TGTGCCAGCAGCTTGACAGGGGGCGGCTATGGCTACACCTTC.

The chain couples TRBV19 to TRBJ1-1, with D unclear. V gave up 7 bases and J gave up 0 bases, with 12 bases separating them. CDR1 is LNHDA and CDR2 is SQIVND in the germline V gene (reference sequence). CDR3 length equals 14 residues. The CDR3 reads CASKGESMNTEAFF. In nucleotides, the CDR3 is TGTGCCAGTAAAGGAGAGTCCATGAACACTGAAGCTTTCTTT.

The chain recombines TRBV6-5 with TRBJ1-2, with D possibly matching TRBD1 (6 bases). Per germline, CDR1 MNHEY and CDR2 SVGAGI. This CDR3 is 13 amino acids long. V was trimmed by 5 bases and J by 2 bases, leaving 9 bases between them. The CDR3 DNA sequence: TGTGCCAGCAGTCCCGGGACAAACTATGGCTACACCTTC. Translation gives CASSPGTNYGYTF.

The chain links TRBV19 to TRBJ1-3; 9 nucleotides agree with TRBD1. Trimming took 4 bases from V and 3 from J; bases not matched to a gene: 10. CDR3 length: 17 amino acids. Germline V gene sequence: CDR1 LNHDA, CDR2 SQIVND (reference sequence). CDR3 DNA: TGTGCCAGTAGTACGGACAGGGGAGGAAGTTTTGGAAACACCATATATTTT. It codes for CASSTDRGGSFGNTIYF.

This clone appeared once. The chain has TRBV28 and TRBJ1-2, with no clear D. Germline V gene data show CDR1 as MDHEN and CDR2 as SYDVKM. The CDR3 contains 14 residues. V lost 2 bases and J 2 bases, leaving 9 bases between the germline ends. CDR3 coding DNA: TGTGCCAGCAGTTTAAGCAGGAAAAACTATGGCTACACCTTC. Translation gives CASSLSRKNYGYTF.

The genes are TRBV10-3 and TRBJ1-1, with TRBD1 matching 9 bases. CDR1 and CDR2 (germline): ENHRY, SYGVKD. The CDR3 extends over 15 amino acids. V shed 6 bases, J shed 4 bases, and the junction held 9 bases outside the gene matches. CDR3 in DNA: TGTGCCATCAGCCGGGACAGGGAAATTTCCACTGAAGCTTTCTTT. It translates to CAISRDREISTEAFF.

CDR3 sequence (DNA): TGTGCCAGCAGGGGACAGGGGGCGACCGGGGAGCTGTTTTTT. It encodes CASRGQGATGELFF. This chain links TRBV2 with TRBJ2-2, with 12 nucleotides matching TRBD1. J lost 5 bases, V lost 6 bases, and 1 base had no gene match. CDR3 size: 14 residues. Germline V lookup: CDR1 SNHLY, CDR2 FYNNEI.

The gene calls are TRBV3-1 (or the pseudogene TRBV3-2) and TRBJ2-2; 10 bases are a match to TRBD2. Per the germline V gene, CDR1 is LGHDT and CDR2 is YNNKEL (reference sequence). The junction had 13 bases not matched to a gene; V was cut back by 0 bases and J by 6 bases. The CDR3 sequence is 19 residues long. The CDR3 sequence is CASSQDRSGGAGWSGELFF. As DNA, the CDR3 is TGTGCCAGCAGCCAAGATCGGAGCGGGGGGGCCGGTTGGTCCGGGGAGCTGTTTTTT.

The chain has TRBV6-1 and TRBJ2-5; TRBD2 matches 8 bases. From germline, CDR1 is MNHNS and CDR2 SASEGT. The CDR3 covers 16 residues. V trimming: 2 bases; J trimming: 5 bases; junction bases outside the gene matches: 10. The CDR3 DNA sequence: TGTGCCAGCAGTGAACTTTCGTCGGGGGGGCCTGAGACCCAGTACTTC. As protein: CASSELSSGGPETQYF.

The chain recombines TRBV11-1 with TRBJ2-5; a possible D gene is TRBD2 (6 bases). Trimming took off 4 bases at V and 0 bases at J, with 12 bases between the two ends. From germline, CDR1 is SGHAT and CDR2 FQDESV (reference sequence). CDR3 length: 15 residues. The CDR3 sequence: CASSYSGTHQETQYF. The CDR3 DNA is TGTGCCAGCAGCTACTCCGGGACTCACCAAGAGACCCAGTACTTC. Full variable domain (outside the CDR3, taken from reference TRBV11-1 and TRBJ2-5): EAEVAQSPRYKITEKSQAVAFWCDPISGHATLYWYRQILGQGPELLVQFQDESVVDDSQLPKDRFSAERLKGVDSTLKIQPAELGDSAMYLCASSYSGTHQETQYFGPGTRLLVL.

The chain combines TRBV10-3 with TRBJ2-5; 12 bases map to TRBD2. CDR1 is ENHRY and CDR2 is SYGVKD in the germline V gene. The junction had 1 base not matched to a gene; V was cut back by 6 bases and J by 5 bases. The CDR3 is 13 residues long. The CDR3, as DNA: TGTGCCATCAGGACTAGCGGGGGTGAGACCCAGTACTTC. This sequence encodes CAIRTSGGETQYF.

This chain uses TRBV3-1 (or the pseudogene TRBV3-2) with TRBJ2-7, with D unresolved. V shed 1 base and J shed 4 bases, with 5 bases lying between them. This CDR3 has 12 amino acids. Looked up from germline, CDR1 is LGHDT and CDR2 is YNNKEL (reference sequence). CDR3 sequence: CASSQAGYEQYF. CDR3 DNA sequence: TGTGCCAGCAGCCAAGCCGGTTACGAGCAGTACTTC.

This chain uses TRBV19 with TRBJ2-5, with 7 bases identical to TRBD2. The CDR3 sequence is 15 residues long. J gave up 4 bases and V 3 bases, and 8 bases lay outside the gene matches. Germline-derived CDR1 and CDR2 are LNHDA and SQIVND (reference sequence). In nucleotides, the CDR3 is TGTGCCAGTAGTATGGGCTGGGGAGGGGTAGAGACCCAGTACTTC. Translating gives CASSMGWGGVETQYF.

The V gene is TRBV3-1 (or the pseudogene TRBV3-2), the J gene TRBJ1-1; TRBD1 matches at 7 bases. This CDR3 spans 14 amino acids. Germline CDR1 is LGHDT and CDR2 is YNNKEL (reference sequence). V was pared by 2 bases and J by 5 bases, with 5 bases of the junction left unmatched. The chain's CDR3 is CASSQLGGRTEAFF. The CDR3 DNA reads TGTGCCAGCAGCCAACTAGGGGGCCGTACTGAAGCTTTCTTT.

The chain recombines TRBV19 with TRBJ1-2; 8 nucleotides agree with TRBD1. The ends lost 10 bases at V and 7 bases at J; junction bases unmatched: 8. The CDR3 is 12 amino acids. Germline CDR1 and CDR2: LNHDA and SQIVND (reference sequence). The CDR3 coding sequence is TGTGCCACGGCAGGGGGCCTCCGTGGCTACACCTTC. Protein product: CATAGGLRGYTF.

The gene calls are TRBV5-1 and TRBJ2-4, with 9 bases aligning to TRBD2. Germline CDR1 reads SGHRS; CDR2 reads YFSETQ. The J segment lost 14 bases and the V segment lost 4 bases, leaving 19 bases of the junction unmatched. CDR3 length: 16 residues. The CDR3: CASSPSGIAGAGEEYF. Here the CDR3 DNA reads TGCGCCAGCAGCCCGTCCGGGATAGCGGGGGCCGGGGAAGAGTACTTC.

This chain's CDR3 is CASSSTGRFTDTQYF. The CDR3 DNA is TGCGCCAGCAGCTCGACAGGGCGCTTCACAGATACGCAGTATTTT. The chain employs TRBV5-1 and TRBJ2-3; 7 nucleotides line up with TRBD1. The CDR3 contains 15 residues. Losses at the gene ends were 3 bases for V and 2 bases for J; bases not matched to a gene: 6. Germline V gene data show CDR1 as SGHRS and CDR2 as YFSETQ.

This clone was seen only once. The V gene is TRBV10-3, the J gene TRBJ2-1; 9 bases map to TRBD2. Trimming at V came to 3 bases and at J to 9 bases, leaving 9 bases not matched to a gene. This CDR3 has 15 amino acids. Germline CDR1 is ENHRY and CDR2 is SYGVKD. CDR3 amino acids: CAISELVSGSGEQFF. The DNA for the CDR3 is TGTGCCATCAGTGAATTAGTTAGCGGGAGTGGTGAGCAGTTCTTC.

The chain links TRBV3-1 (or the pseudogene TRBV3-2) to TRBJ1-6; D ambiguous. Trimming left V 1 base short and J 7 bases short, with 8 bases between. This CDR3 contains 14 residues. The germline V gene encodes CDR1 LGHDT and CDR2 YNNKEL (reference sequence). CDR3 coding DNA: TGTGCCAGCAGCCAAGTGGGGAGCAATTCACCCCTCCACTTT. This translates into CASSQVGSNSPLHF.

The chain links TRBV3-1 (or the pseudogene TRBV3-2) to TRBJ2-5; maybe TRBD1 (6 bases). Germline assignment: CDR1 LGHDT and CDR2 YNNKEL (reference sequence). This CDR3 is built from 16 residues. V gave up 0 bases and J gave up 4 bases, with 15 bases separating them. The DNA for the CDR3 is TGTGCCAGCAGCCAAGATCAAACAGGGAATCGAGAGACCCAGTACTTC. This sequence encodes CASSQDQTGNRETQYF.